This paragraph reports one T cell receptor beta chain. Its matching antigen is unknown. This record comes from a study of cytomegalovirus exposure and HLA in healthy donors. Study-wide results and caveats: A prior analysis recorded that most TCR beta V segments were productive about 87% or about 30% of the time. Researchers reported in a later analysis that a missense DCLRE1C variant was tied to TCR beta V- and J-gene trimming. Common viral pathogens seemed, in a later analysis, to connect with several of the most significant clusters.

The PCR used 60 Vbeta and 13 Jbeta primers. Original data processing: Unique TCR beta chains numbered around 80 million in a later analysis, with around 10 million shared. The table came from immunoSEQ multiplex PCR; TCRdb's copy has only in-frame clones and leaves some out. That table furnishes V, J and clone size, whereas the DNA furnished D and trimming. The repertoire holds 130,000 to 150,000 clones, roughly 75% seen once, with 2% to 2.5% in the top ten. The J segment lost 2 bases and the V segment lost 6 bases, leaving 0 bases of the junction unmatched. This CDR3 spans 13 amino acids. Germline V gene data show CDR1 as SGHNT and CDR2 as YENEEA.

Sequencing was carried out using PBMCs. This TCR was sampled from a man younger than 40 in good health and CMV-seronegative. The rearrangement uses TRBV11-3 and TRBJ2-5; 10 positions match TRBD1. The CDR3 is CASRGQGQETQYF. The CDR3 DNA follows: TGTGCCAGCAGGGGACAGGGGCAAGAGACCCAGTACTTC.